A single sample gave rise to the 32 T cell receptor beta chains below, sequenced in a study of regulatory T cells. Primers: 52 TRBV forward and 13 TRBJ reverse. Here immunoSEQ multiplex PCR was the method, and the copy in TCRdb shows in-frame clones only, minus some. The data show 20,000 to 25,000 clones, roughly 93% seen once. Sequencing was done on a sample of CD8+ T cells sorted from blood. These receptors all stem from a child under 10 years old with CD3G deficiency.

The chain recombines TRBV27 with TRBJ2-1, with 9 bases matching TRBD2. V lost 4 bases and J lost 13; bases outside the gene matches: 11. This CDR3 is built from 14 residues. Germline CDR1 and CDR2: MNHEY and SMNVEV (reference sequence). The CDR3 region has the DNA TGTGCCAGCAGTTATGAGCCTAGCGGGGTACCTCAGTTCTTC. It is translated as CASSYEPSGVPQFF.

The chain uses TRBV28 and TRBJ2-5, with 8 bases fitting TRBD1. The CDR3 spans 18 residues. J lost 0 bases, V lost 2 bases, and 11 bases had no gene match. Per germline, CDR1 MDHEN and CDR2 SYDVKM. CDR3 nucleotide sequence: TGTGCCAGCAGTTTAGAGCAGGGGGCGGTTCATCACCAAGAGACCCAGTACTTC. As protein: CASSLEQGAVHHQETQYF. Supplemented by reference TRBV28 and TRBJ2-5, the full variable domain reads DVKVTQSSRYLVKRTGEKVFLECVQDMDHENMFWYRQDPGLGLRLIYFSYDVKMKEKGDIPEGYSVSREKKERFSLILESASTNQTSMYLCASSLEQGAVHHQETQYFGPGTRLLVL.

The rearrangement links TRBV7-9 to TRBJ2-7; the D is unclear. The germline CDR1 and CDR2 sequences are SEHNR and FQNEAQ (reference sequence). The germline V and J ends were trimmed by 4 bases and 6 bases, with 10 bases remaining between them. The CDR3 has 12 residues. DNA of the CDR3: TGTGCCAGCAGCTCAGCCCGTGGCGAGCAGTACTTC. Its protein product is CASSSARGEQYF.

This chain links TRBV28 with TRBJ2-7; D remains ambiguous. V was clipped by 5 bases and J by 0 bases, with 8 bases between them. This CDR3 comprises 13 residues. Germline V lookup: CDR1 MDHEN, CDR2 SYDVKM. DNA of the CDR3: TGTGCCAGCAGTCTGAGCAACTCCTACGAGCAGTACTTC. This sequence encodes CASSLSNSYEQYF.

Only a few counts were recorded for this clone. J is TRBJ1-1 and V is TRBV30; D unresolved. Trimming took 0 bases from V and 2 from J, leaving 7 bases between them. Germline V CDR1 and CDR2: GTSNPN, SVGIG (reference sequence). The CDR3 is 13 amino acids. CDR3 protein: CAWSVVPNTEAFF. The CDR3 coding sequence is TGTGCCTGGAGTGTAGTCCCAAACACTGAAGCTTTCTTT.

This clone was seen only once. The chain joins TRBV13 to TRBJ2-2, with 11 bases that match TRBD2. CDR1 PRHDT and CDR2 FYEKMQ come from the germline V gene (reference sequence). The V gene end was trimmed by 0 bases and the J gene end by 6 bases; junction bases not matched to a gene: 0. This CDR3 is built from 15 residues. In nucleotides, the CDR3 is TGTGCCAGCAGCTTAGGACTAGCGGGAGCCGGGGAGCTGTTTTTT. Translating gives CASSLGLAGAGELFF. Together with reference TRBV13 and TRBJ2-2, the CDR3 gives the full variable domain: AAGVIQSPRHLIKEKRETATLKCYPIPRHDTVYWYQQGPGQDPQFLISFYEKMQSDKGSIPDRFSAQQFSDYHSELNMSSLELGDSALYFCASSLGLAGAGELFFGEGSRLTVL.

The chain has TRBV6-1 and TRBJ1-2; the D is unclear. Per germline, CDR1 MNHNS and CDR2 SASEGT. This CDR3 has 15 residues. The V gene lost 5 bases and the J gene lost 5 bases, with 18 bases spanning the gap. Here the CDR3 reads CASSPHRSLPYGYTF. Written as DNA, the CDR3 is TGTGCCAGCAGTCCCCACCGCAGCCTACCTTATGGCTACACCTTC.

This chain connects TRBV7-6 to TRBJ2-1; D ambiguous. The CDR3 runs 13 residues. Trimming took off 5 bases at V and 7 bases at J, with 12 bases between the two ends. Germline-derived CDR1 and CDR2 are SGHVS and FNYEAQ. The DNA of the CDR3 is TGTGCCAGCAGCACGGAACCCGGGAATGAGCAGTTCTTC. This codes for CASSTEPGNEQFF.

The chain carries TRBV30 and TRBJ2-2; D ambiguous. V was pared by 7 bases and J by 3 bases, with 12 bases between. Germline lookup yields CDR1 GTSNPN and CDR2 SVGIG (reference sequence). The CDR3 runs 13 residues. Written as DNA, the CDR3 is TGTGCCTTATACCGGGCCTACACCGGGGAGCTGTTTTTT. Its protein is CALYRAYTGELFF.

The CDR3 loop is CASSSSTGGYEQYF. DNA for the CDR3: TGTGCCAGCAGTTCCTCGACAGGGGGCTACGAGCAGTACTTC. The chain uses TRBV28 and TRBJ2-7; 9 bases are a match to TRBD1. The CDR3 runs 14 residues. Germline loops: CDR1 MDHEN, CDR2 SYDVKM. Trimming removed 4 bases from V and 3 bases from J; junction bases left unmatched: 4.

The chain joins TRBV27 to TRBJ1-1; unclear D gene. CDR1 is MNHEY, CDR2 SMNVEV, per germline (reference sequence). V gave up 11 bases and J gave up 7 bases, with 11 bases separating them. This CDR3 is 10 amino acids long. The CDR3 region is CASSPLEAFF. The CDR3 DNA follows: TGTGCCTCCTCGCCCCTTGAAGCTTTCTTT.

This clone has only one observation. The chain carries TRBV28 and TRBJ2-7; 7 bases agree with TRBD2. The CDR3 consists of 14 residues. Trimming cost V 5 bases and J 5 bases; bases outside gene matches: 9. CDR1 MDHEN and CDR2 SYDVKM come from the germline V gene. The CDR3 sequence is CASSARDYFHEQYF. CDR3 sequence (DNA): TGTGCCAGCAGTGCCCGGGACTACTTCCACGAGCAGTACTTC.

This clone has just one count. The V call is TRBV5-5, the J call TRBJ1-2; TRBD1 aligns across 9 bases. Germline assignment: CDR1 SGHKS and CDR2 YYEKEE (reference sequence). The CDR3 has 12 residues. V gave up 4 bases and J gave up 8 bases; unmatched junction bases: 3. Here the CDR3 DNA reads TGTGCCAGCAGCGCCGGGACAGGGGGCTACACCTTC. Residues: CASSAGTGGYTF.

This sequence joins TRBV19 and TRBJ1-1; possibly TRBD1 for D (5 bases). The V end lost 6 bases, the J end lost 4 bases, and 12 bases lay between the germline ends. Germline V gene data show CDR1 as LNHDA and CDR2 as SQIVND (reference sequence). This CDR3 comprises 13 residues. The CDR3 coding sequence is TGTGCCAGTAGGATGACAGTTGGCACTGAAGCTTTCTTT. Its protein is CASRMTVGTEAFF.

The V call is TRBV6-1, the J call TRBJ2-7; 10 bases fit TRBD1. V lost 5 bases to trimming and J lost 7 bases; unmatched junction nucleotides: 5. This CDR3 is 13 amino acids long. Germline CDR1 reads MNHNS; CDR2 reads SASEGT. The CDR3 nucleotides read TGTGCCAGCAGTCTGGACAGGGGGAGGGAGCAGTACTTC. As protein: CASSLDRGREQYF.

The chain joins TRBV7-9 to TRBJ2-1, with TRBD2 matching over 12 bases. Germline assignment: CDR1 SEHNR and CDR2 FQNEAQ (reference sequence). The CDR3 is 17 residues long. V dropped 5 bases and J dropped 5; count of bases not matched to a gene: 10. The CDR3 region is CASSVGLAGLINNEQFF. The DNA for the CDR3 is TGTGCCAGCAGCGTTGGACTAGCGGGACTCATCAACAATGAGCAGTTCTTC.

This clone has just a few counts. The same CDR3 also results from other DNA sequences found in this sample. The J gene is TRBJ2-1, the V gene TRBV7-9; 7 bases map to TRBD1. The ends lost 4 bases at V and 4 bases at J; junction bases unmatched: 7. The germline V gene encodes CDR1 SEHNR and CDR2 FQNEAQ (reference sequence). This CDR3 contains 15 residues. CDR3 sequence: CASSSLGTAYNEQFF. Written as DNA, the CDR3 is TGTGCCAGCAGCTCGCTGGGGACAGCTTACAATGAGCAGTTCTTC.

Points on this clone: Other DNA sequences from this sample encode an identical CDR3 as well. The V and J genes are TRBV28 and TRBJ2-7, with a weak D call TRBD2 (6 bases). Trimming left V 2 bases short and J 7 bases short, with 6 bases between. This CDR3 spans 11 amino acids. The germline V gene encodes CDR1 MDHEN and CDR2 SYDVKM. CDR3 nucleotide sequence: TGTGCCAGCAGTTTAGGACTAGAGCAGTACTTC. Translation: CASSLGLEQYF.

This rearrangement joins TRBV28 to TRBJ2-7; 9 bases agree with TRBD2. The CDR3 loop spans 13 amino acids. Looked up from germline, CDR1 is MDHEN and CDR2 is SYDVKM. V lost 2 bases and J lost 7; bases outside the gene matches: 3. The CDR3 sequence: CASSLAGGGEQYF. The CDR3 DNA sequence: TGTGCCAGCAGTTTAGCGGGAGGGGGAGAGCAGTACTTC.

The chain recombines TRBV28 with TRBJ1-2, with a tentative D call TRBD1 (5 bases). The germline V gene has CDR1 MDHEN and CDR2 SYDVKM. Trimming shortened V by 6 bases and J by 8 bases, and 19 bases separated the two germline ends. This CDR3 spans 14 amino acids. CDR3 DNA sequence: TGTGCCAGCAGCCACGCGGGGGGGAGTTCAGGCTACACCTTC. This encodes CASSHAGGSSGYTF.

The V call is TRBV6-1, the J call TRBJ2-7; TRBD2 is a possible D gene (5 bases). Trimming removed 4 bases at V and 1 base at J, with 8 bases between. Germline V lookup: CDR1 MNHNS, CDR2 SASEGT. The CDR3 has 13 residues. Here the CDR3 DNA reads TGTGCCAGCAGTGCGGGATCATCCTACGAGCAGTACTTC. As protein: CASSAGSSYEQYF.

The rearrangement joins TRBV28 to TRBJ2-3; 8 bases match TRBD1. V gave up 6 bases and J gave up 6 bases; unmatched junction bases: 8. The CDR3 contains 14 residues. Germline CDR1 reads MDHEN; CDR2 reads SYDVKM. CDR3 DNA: TGTGCCAGCAGGCAGGGGGCGCCTAAGGATACGCAGTATTTT. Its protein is CASRQGAPKDTQYF.

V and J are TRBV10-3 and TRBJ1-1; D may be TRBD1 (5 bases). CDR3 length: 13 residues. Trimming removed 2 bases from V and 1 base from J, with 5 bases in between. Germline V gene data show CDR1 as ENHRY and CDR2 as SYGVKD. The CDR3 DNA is TGTGCCATCAGTGAGAGGGGGAACACTGAAGCTTTCTTT. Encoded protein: CAISERGNTEAFF.

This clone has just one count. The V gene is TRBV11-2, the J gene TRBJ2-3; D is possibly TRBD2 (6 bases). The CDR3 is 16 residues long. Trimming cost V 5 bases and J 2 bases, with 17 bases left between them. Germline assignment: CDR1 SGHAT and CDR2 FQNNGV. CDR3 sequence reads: CASSPLGGISTDTQYF. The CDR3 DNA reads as TGTGCCAGCAGCCCGCTTGGGGGGATCTCCACAGATACGCAGTATTTT.

CDR3 DNA: TGTGCCAGCAGTCTAACTCTAACTAGCGTCTACGGGACTAACGAGCAGTACTTC. Its protein product is CASSLTLTSVYGTNEQYF. This chain links TRBV28 with TRBJ2-7; 7 bases match TRBD2. The trim removed 5 bases at V and 5 bases at J, leaving 21 bases unmatched. The CDR3 covers 18 residues. Germline V gives CDR1 MDHEN, CDR2 SYDVKM.

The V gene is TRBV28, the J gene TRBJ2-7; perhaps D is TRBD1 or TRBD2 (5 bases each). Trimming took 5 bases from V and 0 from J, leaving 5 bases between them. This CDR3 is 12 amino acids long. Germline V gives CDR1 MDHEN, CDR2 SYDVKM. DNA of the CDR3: TGTGCCAGCAGTGGGGGCTCCTACGAGCAGTACTTC. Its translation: CASSGGSYEQYF.

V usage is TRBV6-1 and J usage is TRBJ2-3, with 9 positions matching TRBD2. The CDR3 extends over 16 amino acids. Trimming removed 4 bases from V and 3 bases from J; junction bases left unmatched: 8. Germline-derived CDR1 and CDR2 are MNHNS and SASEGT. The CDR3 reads CASSGALAGVTDTQYF. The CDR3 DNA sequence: TGTGCCAGCAGTGGCGCTTTAGCGGGAGTAACAGATACGCAGTATTTT.

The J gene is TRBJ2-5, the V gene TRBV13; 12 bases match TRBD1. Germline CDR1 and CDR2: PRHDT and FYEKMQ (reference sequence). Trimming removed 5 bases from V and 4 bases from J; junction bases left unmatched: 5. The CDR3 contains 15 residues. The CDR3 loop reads CASSGKGQGAETQYF. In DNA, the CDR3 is TGTGCCAGCAGCGGAAAGGGACAGGGGGCAGAGACCCAGTACTTC. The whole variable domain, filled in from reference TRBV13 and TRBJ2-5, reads AAGVIQSPRHLIKEKRETATLKCYPIPRHDTVYWYQQGPGQDPQFLISFYEKMQSDKGSIPDRFSAQQFSDYHSELNMSSLELGDSALYFCASSGKGQGAETQYFGPGTRLLVL.

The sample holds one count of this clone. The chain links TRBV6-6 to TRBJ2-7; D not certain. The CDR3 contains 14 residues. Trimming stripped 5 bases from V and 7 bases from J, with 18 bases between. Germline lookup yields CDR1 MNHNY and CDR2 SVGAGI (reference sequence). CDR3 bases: TGTGCCAGCAGTCCTCCCGGACCTATACGGGAGCAGTACTTC. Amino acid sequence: CASSPPGPIREQYF.

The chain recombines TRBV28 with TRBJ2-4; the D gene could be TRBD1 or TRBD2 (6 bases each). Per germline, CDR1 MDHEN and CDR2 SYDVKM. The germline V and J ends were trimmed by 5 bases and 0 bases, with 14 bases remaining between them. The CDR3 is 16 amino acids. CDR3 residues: CASSPMGGLAKNIQYF. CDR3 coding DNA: TGTGCCAGCAGTCCGATGGGGGGCCTAGCCAAAAACATTCAGTACTTC.

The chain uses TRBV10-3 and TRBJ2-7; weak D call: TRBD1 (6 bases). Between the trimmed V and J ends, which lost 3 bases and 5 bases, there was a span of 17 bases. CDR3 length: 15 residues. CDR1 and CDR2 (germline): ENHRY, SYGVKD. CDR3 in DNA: TGTGCCATCAGTGACTTCGTAGGGGGTCGGCACGAGCAGTACTTC. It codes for CAISDFVGGRHEQYF.

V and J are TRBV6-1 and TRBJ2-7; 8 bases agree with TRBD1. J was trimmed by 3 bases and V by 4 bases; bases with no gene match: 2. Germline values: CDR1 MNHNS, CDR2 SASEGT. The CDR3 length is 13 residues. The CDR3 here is CASSVRGLYEQYF. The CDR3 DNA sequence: TGTGCCAGCAGTGTCAGGGGGCTCTACGAGCAGTACTTC.